Reported below is one T cell receptor beta chain. As yet, its antigen is unknown. V was clipped by 2 bases and J by 4 bases; unmatched bases: 5. This CDR3 comprises 15 residues. The germline V gene encodes CDR1 LNHDA and CDR2 SQIVND (reference sequence). This specimen belongs to a study of cytomegalovirus exposure and HLA in healthy donors. Findings and caveats of the study: It was taken for granted in presence/absence analyses that sequencing depth across donors was roughly uniform. Earlier analysis looked at TCR beta V segments, and most were productive about 87% or about 30% of the time. An analysis that came later showed most CMV-associated TCR beta chains appearing HLA-restricted.

PCR involved 60 Vbeta and 13 Jbeta primers. Clones were read by immunoSEQ multiplex PCR, and TCRdb kept only the in-frame ones, dropping some. The repertoire holds more than 100,000 clones, with around 63% as singletons. Material: PBMCs. The clonotype originates from a man between 35 and 55 years old in good health and CMV-seropositive. The chain is built from TRBV19 and TRBJ2-3; 8 bases map to TRBD1. CDR3 in DNA: TGTGCCAGTAGTATACTGGGACAGGCTCCAGATACGCAGTATTTT. This sequence encodes CASSILGQAPDTQYF.